This T cell receptor beta chain originates from a study of blood T cell repertoires in COVID-19. Individuals drawn from approximately 26 US areas were roughly 18 to 89 years old. Deletions cut 0 bases from V and 8 bases from J, with 11 bases between. The CDR3 length is 13 residues. Germline V gene sequence: CDR1 SGHRS, CDR2 YFSETQ. Original data processing: Estimates of nucleated cell counts were drawn from the amplification of reference gene primers. Clones were sequenced by immunoSEQ multiplex PCR, and TCRdb holds only the in-frame ones, with some missing. Clone size and V and J calls were adopted from that table, with D and trimming inferred from the DNA. The table has 120,000 to 150,000 clones, approximately 80% seen once; the top ten hold 6.2%.

Sequenced input: PBMCs or T cells enriched from blood (not recorded which). The gene calls are TRBV5-1 and TRBJ1-2; D gene uncertain. This clonotype was obtained from a woman aged 40-49 years who had recovered from COVID-19. The CDR3, as DNA: TGCGCCAGCAGCTTGGAAACAGTACGCGGCTACACCTTC. This translates into CASSLETVRGYTF.